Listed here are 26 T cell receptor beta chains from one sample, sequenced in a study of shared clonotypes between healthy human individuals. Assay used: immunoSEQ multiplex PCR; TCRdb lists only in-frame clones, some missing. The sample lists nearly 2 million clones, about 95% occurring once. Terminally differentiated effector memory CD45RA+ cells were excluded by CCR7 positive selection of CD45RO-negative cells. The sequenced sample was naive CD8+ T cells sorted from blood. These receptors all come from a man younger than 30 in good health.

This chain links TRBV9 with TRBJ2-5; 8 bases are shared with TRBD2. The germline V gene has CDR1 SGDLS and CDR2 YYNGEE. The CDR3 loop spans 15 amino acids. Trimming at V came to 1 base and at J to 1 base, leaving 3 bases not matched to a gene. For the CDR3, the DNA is TGTGCCAGCAGCGTATCGGGACTAGTCCAAGAGACCCAGTACTTC. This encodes CASSVSGLVQETQYF.

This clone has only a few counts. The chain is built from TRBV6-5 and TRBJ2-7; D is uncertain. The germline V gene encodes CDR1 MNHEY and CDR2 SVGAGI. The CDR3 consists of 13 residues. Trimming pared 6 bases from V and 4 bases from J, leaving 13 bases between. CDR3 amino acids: CASSYGYGYEQYF. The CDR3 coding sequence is TGTGCCAGCAGCTACGGTTACGGATACGAGCAGTACTTC.

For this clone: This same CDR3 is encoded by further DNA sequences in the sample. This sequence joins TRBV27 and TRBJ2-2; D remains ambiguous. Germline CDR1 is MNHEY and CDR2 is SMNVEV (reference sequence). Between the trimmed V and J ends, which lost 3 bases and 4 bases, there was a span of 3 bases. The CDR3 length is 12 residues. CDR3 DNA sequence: TGTGCCAGCAGTTTCAGCACCGGGGAGCTGTTTTTT. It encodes CASSFSTGELFF.

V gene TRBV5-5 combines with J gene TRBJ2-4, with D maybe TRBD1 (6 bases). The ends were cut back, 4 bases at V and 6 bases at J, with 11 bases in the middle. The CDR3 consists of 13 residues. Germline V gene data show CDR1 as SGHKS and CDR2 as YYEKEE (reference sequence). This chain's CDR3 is CASSHEDRNIQYF. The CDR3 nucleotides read TGTGCCAGCAGCCACGAGGACAGAAACATTCAGTACTTC.

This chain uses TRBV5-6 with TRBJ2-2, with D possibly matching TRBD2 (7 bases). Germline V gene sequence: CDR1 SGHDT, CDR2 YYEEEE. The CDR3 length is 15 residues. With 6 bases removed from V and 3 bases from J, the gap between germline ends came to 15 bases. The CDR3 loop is CASTLRGADTGELFF. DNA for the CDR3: TGTGCCAGCACCTTACGGGGGGCCGACACCGGGGAGCTGTTTTTT.

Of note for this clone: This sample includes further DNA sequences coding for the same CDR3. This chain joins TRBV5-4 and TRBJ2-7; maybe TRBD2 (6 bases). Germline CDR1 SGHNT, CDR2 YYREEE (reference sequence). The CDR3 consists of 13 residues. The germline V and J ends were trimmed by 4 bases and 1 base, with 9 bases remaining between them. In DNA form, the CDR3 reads TGTGCCAGCAGCCCGGAGGGATCCTACGAGCAGTACTTC. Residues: CASSPEGSYEQYF. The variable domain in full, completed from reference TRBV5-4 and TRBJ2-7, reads ETGVTQSPTHLIKTRGQQVTLRCSSQSGHNTVSWYQQALGQGPQFIFQYYREEENGRGNFPPRFSGLQFPNYSSELNVNALELDDSALYLCASSPEGSYEQYFGPGTRLTVT.

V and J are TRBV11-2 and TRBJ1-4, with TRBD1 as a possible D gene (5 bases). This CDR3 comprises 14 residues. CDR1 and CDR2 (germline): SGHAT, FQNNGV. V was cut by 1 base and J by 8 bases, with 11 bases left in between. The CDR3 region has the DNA TGTGCCAGCAGCTTAGGCGGGGCAGTAGAAAAACTGTTTTTT. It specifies CASSLGGAVEKLFF.

The CDR3 DNA sequence: TGTGCCAGCAGCGCGGGGGAGAGCACCTACGAGCAGTACTTC. As protein: CASSAGESTYEQYF. V and J are TRBV9 and TRBJ2-7, with a weak D call TRBD2 (6 bases). The germline V gene has CDR1 SGDLS and CDR2 YYNGEE. The CDR3 spans 14 residues. V was pared by 3 bases and J by 2 bases, with 12 bases between. Supplemented by reference TRBV9 and TRBJ2-7, the full variable domain reads DSGVTQTPKHLITATGQRVTLRCSPRSGDLSVYWYQQSLDQGLQFLIQYYNGEERAKGNILERFSAQQFPDLHSELNLSSLELGDSALYFCASSAGESTYEQYFGPGTRLTVT.

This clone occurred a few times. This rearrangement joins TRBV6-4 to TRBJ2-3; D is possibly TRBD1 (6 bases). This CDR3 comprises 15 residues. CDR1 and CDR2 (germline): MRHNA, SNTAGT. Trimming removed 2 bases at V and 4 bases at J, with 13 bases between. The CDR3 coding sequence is TGTGCCAGCAGTGACCCCCCAGGGGCGGCAGATACGCAGTATTTT. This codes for CASSDPPGAADTQYF.

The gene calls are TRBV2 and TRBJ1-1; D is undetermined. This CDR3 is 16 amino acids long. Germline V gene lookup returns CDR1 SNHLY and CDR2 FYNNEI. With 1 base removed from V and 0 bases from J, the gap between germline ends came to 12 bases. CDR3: CASSEVPPGLNTEAFF. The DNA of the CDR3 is TGTGCCAGCAGTGAAGTCCCGCCAGGCCTGAACACTGAAGCTTTCTTT. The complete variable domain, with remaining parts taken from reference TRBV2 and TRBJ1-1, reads EPEVTQTPSHQVTQMGQEVILRCVPISNHLYFYWYRQILGQKVEFLVSFYNNEISEKSEIFDDQFSVERPDGSNFTLKIRSTKLEDSAMYFCASSEVPPGLNTEAFFGQGTRLTVV.

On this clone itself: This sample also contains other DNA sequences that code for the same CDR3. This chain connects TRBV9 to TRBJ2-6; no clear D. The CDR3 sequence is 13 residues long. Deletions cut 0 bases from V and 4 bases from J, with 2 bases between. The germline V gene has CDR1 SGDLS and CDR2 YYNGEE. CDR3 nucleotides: TGTGCCAGCAGCGTAGGGGGGGCCAACGTCCTGACTTTC. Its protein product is CASSVGGANVLTF.

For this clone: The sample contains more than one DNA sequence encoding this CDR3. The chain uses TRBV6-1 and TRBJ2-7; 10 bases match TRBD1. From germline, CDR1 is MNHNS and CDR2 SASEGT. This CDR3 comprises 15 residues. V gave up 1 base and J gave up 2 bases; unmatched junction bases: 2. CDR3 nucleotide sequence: TGTGCCAGCAGTGAAGGACAGGGGGCCCCCTACGAGCAGTACTTC. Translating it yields CASSEGQGAPYEQYF.

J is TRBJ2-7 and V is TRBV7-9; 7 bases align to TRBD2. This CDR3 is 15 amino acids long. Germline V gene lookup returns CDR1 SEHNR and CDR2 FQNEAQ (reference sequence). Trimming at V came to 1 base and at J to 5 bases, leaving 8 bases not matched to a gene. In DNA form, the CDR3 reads TGTGCCAGCAGCTTAGGCGGGAGTATGCCTCACGAGCAGTACTTC. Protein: CASSLGGSMPHEQYF.

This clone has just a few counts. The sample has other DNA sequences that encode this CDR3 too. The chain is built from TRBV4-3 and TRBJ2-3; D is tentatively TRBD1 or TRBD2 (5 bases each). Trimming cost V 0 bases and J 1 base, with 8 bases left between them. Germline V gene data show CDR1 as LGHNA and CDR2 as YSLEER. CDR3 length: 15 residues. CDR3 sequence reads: CASSQDRGGTDTQYF. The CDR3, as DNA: TGCGCCAGCAGCCAAGATAGAGGGGGCACAGATACGCAGTATTTT.

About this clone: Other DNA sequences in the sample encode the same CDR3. The CDR3 DNA sequence: TGCGCCAGCAGCTTGGCGCTAGCGGGGGGTACAGATACGCAGTATTTT. Protein product: CASSLALAGGTDTQYF. The chain links TRBV5-1 to TRBJ2-3, with TRBD2 matching over 11 bases. V dropped 0 bases and J dropped 3; count of bases not matched to a gene: 3. CDR1 and CDR2 from the germline V gene are SGHRS and YFSETQ. The CDR3 is 16 residues long.

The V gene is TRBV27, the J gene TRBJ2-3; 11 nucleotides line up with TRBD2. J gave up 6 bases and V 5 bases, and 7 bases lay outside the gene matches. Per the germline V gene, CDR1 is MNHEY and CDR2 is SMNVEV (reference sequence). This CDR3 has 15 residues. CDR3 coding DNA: TGTGCCAGCAGTCCGGCGACTAGCGGGGAGGATACGCAGTATTTT. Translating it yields CASSPATSGEDTQYF.

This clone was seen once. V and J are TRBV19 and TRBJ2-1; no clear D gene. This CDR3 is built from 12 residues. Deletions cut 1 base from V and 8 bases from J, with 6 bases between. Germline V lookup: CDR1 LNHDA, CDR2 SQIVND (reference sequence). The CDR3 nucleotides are TGTGCCAGTAGTATAGTTCATGATGAGCAGTTCTTC. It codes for CASSIVHDEQFF.

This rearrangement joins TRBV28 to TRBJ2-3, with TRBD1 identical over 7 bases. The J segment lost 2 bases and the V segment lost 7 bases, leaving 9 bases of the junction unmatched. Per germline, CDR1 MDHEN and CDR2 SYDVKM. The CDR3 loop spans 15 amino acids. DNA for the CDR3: TGTGCCAGCAACCCTCCGGGACAGCTCACAGATACGCAGTATTTT. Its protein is CASNPPGQLTDTQYF.

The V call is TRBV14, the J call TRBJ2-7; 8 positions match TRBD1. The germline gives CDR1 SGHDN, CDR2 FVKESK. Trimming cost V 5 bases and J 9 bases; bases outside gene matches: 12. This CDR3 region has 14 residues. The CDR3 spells CASSGTGPYRGQYF. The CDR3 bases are TGTGCCAGCAGCGGGACAGGCCCCTACCGAGGGCAGTACTTC.

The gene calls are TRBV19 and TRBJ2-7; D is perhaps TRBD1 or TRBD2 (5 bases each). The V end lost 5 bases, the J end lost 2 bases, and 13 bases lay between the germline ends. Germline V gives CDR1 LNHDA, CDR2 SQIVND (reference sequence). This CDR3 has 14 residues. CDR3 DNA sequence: TGTGCCAGTAGTCGGGACCGCGAAACCTACGAGCAGTACTTC. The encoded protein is CASSRDRETYEQYF.

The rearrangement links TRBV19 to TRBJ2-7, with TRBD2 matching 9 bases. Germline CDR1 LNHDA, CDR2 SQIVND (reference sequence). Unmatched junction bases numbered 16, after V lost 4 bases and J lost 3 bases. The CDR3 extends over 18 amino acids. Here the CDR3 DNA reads TGTGCCAGTAGTACATACAAGGGGCGGCTAGCGGGGATCTACGAGCAGTACTTC. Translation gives CASSTYKGRLAGIYEQYF.

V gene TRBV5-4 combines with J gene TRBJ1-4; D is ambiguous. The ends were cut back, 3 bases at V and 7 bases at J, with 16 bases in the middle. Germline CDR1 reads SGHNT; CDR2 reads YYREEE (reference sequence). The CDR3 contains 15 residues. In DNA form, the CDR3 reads TGTGCCAGCAGCTCCCCTGGGCCAGAGGGTGAAAAACTGTTTTTT. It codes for CASSSPGPEGEKLFF.

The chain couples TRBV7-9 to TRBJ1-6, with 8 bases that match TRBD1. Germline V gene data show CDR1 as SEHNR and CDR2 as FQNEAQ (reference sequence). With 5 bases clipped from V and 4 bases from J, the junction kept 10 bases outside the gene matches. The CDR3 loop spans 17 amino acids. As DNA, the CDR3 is TGTGCCAGCAGCCATTGGGCAGGGGGCGCGTATAATTCACCCCTCCACTTT. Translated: CASSHWAGGAYNSPLHF.

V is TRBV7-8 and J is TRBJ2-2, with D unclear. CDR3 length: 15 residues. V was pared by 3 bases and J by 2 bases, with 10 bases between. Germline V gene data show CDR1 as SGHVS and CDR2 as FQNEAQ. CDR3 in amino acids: CASSLTDLNTGELFF. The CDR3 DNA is TGTGCCAGCAGCTTGACGGACCTAAACACCGGGGAGCTGTTTTTT.

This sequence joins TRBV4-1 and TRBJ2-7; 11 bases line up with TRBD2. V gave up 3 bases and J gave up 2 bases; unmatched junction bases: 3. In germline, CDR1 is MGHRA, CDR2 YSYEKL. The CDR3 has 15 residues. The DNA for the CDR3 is TGCGCCAGCAGCCATGGGACTAGCGGAGCCTACGAGCAGTACTTC. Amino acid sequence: CASSHGTSGAYEQYF.

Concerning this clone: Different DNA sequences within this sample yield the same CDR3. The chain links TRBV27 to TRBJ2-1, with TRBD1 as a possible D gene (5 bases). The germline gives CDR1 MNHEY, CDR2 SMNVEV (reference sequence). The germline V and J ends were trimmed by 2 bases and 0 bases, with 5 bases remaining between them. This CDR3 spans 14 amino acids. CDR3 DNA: TGTGCCAGCAGTTTACAGGGCTCCTACAATGAGCAGTTCTTC. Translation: CASSLQGSYNEQFF.